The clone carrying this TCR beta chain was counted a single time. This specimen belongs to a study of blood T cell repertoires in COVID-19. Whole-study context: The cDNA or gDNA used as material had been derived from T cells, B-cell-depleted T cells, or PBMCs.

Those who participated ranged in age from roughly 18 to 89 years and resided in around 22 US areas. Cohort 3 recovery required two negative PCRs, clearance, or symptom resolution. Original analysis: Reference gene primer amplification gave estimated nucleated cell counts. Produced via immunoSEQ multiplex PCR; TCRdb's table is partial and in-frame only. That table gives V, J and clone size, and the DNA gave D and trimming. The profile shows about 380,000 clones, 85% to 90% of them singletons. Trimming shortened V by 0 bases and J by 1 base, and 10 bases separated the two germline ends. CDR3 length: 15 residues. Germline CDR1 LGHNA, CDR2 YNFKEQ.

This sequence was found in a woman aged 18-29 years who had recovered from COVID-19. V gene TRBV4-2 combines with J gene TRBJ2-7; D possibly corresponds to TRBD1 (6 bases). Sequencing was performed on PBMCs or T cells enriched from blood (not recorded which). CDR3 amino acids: CASSQDYGQSYEQYF. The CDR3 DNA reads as TGTGCCAGCAGCCAAGATTACGGACAGTCCTACGAGCAGTACTTC.